This is a list of T cell receptor beta chains from one sample in a study of cytomegalovirus exposure and HLA in healthy donors. Clones were sequenced by immunoSEQ multiplex PCR, and TCRdb holds only the in-frame ones, with some missing. The repertoire table contains about 58,000 clones. The source material was PBMCs. These receptors came from a young woman in good health and CMV-seronegative. The CDR3 runs from the conserved cysteine through the conserved F or W. A D gene is named only where the DNA matches it firmly.

cdr3_length: 15; d_call: TRBD2; v_call: TRBV6-5; j_call: TRBJ2-7; cdr3_aa: CASSSYSGSSYEQYF; cdr3_nt: TGTGCCAGCAGCTCCTATAGCGGGAGCTCCTACGAGCAGTACTTC
cdr3_length: 13; d_call: TRBD1; v_call: TRBV7-7; j_call: TRBJ2-5; cdr3_aa: CASSQGELETQYF; cdr3_nt: TGTGCTAGCAGCCAGGGGGAGCTCGAGACCCAGTACTTC
cdr3_length: 13; d_call: TRBD1; v_call: TRBV11-2; j_call: TRBJ1-3; cdr3_aa: CASSLGQGNTIYF; cdr3_nt: TGTGCCAGCAGCCTGGGACAGGGAAACACCATATATTTT
cdr3_length: 13; d_call: NA; v_call: TRBV29-1; j_call: TRBJ1-5; cdr3_aa: CSVLEREGQPQHF; cdr3_nt: TGCAGCGTCCTGGAAAGGGAGGGTCAGCCCCAGCATTTT
cdr3_length: 13; d_call: NA; v_call: TRBV9; j_call: TRBJ2-7; cdr3_aa: CASSVGYGYEQYF; cdr3_nt: TGTGCCAGCAGCGTAGGGTACGGCTACGAGCAGTACTTC
cdr3_length: 15; d_call: TRBD2; v_call: TRBV27; j_call: TRBJ2-7; cdr3_aa: CASTASGGGRREQYF; cdr3_nt: TGTGCCAGCACCGCCAGCGGGGGGGGCCGTCGAGAGCAGTACTTC
cdr3_length: 15; d_call: TRBD1; v_call: TRBV11-3; j_call: TRBJ2-3; cdr3_aa: CASSLGQGHTDTQYF; cdr3_nt: TGTGCCAGCAGCTTAGGACAGGGCCACACAGATACGCAGTATTTT
cdr3_length: 18; d_call: NA; v_call: TRBV7-2; j_call: TRBJ1-2; cdr3_aa: CASSLRDPGSFRGYGYTF; cdr3_nt: TGTGCCAGCAGCCTCAGGGACCCGGGCTCTTTCAGGGGCTATGGCTACACCTTC
cdr3_length: 16; d_call: NA; v_call: TRBV5-8; j_call: TRBJ1-1; cdr3_aa: CASSLLYYVSDTEAFF; cdr3_nt: TGTGCCAGCAGCTTGCTCTATTACGTCTCCGACACTGAAGCTTTCTTT
cdr3_length: 14; d_call: TRBD1; v_call: TRBV5-1; j_call: TRBJ1-4; cdr3_aa: CASSNDRGGEKLFF; cdr3_nt: TGCGCCAGCAGTAACGACAGGGGAGGAGAAAAACTGTTTTTT
cdr3_length: 14; d_call: TRBD1; v_call: TRBV19; j_call: TRBJ1-4; cdr3_aa: CASTQTGSNEKLFF; cdr3_nt: TGTGCCAGTACCCAGACAGGGTCAAATGAAAAACTGTTTTTT
cdr3_length: 14; d_call: TRBD2; v_call: TRBV29-1; j_call: TRBJ2-3; cdr3_aa: CSVDGRGSTDTQYF; cdr3_nt: TGCAGCGTTGATGGGCGGGGGTCCACAGATACGCAGTATTTT
cdr3_length: 14; d_call: NA; v_call: TRBV18; j_call: TRBJ2-3; cdr3_aa: CASSTRGATDKQYF; cdr3_nt: TGTGCCAGCTCAACCAGGGGTGCCACAGATAAGCAGTATTTT
cdr3_length: 14; d_call: NA; v_call: TRBV5-1; j_call: TRBJ1-2; cdr3_aa: CASSRGTGESGYTF; cdr3_nt: TGCGCCAGCAGCAGGGGCACGGGGGAGAGCGGCTACACCTTC
cdr3_length: 16; d_call: TRBD1; v_call: TRBV7-9; j_call: TRBJ1-1; cdr3_aa: CASSLPGGQGHTEAFF; cdr3_nt: TGTGCCAGCAGTTTACCTGGGGGACAGGGTCACACTGAAGCTTTCTTT
cdr3_length: 16; d_call: NA; v_call: TRBV6-5; j_call: TRBJ1-1; cdr3_aa: CASSYSPRKGLPEAFF; cdr3_nt: TGTGCCAGCAGTTACTCGCCAAGGAAGGGGCTCCCTGAAGCTTTCTTT
cdr3_length: 15; d_call: TRBD2; v_call: TRBV5-1; j_call: TRBJ2-1; cdr3_aa: CASSLTGGVYNEQFF; cdr3_nt: TGCGCCAGCAGCTTGACGGGGGGGGTCTACAATGAGCAGTTCTTC
cdr3_length: 15; d_call: NA; v_call: TRBV5-1; j_call: TRBJ1-6; cdr3_aa: CASSLVGQDNSPLHF; cdr3_nt: TGCGCCAGCAGCTTGGTGGGGCAGGATAATTCACCCCTCCACTTT
cdr3_length: 16; d_call: TRBD1; v_call: TRBV18; j_call: TRBJ2-5; cdr3_aa: CASSPRLRQGGETQYF; cdr3_nt: TGTGCCAGCTCACCAAGGCTCCGACAGGGTGGAGAGACCCAGTACTTC
cdr3_length: 16; d_call: TRBD1; v_call: TRBV7-9; j_call: TRBJ1-4; cdr3_aa: CASSPNLGQGSEKLFF; cdr3_nt: TGTGCCAGCAGCCCCAACCTAGGACAGGGAAGCGAAAAACTGTTTTTT
cdr3_length: 15; d_call: NA; v_call: TRBV2; j_call: TRBJ2-5; cdr3_aa: CASRKRSEGGVTQYF; cdr3_nt: TGTGCCAGCAGGAAAAGGAGCGAGGGCGGGGTGACCCAGTACTTC
cdr3_length: 14; d_call: NA; v_call: TRBV27; j_call: TRBJ1-5; cdr3_aa: CASKHTGSNQPQHF; cdr3_nt: TGTGCCAGCAAACACACAGGTAGCAATCAGCCCCAGCATTTT
cdr3_length: 15; d_call: NA; v_call: TRBV4-1; j_call: TRBJ2-3; cdr3_aa: CASSPSPSDTDTQYF; cdr3_nt: TGCGCCAGCAGCCCGTCCCCTAGCGACACAGATACGCAGTATTTT
cdr3_length: 16; d_call: NA; v_call: TRBV4-2; j_call: TRBJ1-1; cdr3_aa: CASSQGGGLMNTEAFF; cdr3_nt: TGTGCCAGCAGCCAGGGAGGAGGGCTGATGAACACTGAAGCTTTCTTT
cdr3_length: 15; d_call: NA; v_call: TRBV6-1; j_call: TRBJ2-3; cdr3_aa: CASSEALERTDTQYF; cdr3_nt: TGTGCCAGCAGTGAAGCGCTAGAGAGGACAGATACGCAGTATTTT
cdr3_length: 16; d_call: TRBD1; v_call: TRBV4-1; j_call: TRBJ1-1; cdr3_aa: CASSQVIDRGLGEAFF; cdr3_nt: TGCGCCAGCAGCCAAGTGATTGACAGGGGGCTTGGTGAAGCTTTCTTT
cdr3_length: 13; d_call: NA; v_call: TRBV4-1; j_call: TRBJ1-1; cdr3_aa: CASSQVNRNEDFF; cdr3_nt: TGCGCCAGCAGCCAGGTTAACAGGAATGAAGATTTCTTT
cdr3_length: 13; d_call: NA; v_call: TRBV29-1; j_call: TRBJ2-2; cdr3_aa: CSVEKTGRHELFF; cdr3_nt: TGCAGCGTTGAAAAGACAGGGAGGCACGAGCTGTTTTTT
cdr3_length: 15; d_call: NA; v_call: TRBV28; j_call: TRBJ1-5; cdr3_aa: CASSPGAMSNQPQHF; cdr3_nt: TGTGCCAGCAGTCCTGGGGCTATGAGCAATCAGCCCCAGCATTTT
cdr3_length: 12; d_call: TRBD1; v_call: TRBV18; j_call: TRBJ1-1; cdr3_aa: CASSPDRGEAFF; cdr3_nt: TGTGCCAGCTCACCGGACAGGGGTGAAGCTTTCTTT
cdr3_length: 15; d_call: NA; v_call: TRBV7-2; j_call: TRBJ2-1; cdr3_aa: CASSLQGLTGNEQFF; cdr3_nt: TGTGCCAGCAGCTTGCAGGGGTTAACGGGGAATGAGCAGTTCTTC
cdr3_length: 15; d_call: NA; v_call: TRBV5-1; j_call: TRBJ1-2; cdr3_aa: CASGGVPTTPGGYTF; cdr3_nt: TGCGCCAGCGGAGGGGTGCCCACAACGCCGGGTGGCTACACCTTC
cdr3_length: 15; d_call: TRBD2; v_call: TRBV10-2; j_call: TRBJ2-7; cdr3_aa: CASSVAGGETYEQYF; cdr3_nt: TGCGCCAGCAGTGTAGCGGGGGGGGAGACCTACGAGCAGTACTTC
cdr3_length: 15; d_call: NA; v_call: TRBV18; j_call: TRBJ1-2; cdr3_aa: CASSPAGAQYYGYTF; cdr3_nt: TGTGCCAGCTCACCGGCGGGGGCGCAGTACTATGGCTACACCTTC
cdr3_length: 16; d_call: TRBD2; v_call: TRBV4-1; j_call: TRBJ2-1; cdr3_aa: CASSQVAGGSYNEQFF; cdr3_nt: TGCGCCAGCAGCCAGGTAGCGGGGGGCTCCTACAATGAGCAGTTCTTC
cdr3_length: 14; d_call: NA; v_call: TRBV2; j_call: TRBJ2-5; cdr3_aa: CASAQGRVVETQYF; cdr3_nt: TGTGCCAGCGCTCAGGGTAGAGTAGTAGAGACCCAGTACTTC
cdr3_length: 15; d_call: TRBD1; v_call: TRBV5-1; j_call: TRBJ1-5; cdr3_aa: CASSLAGRGNQPQHF; cdr3_nt: TGCGCCAGCAGCTTGGCCGGCAGGGGGAACCAGCCCCAGCATTTT
cdr3_length: 15; d_call: NA; v_call: TRBV19; j_call: TRBJ2-1; cdr3_aa: CASTSSDSSYNEQFF; cdr3_nt: TGTGCCAGTACCAGCAGCGACTCTTCCTACAATGAGCAGTTCTTC
cdr3_length: 14; d_call: NA; v_call: TRBV28; j_call: TRBJ1-5; cdr3_aa: CASSQGAHNQPQHF; cdr3_nt: TGTGCCAGCAGCCAAGGAGCGCACAATCAGCCCCAGCATTTT
cdr3_length: 14; d_call: NA; v_call: TRBV6-1; j_call: TRBJ2-2; cdr3_aa: CASSEVLDTGELFF; cdr3_nt: TGTGCCAGCAGTGAAGTATTAGACACCGGGGAGCTGTTTTTT